This entry lists 5 T cell receptor beta chains sequenced from one sample in a study of blood T cell repertoires in COVID-19. This table comes from immunoSEQ multiplex PCR, and its TCRdb copy is limited to in-frame clones, with some not included. The table lists tens of thousands of clones, about four fifths of them singletons. The sequenced sample consisted of peripheral blood. All receptors come from a man between 50 and 59 years old with active COVID-19.

The sample holds one count of this clone. DNA of the CDR3: TGTGCCAGCAGTTACCCGAGACAGGGGGTCAATCAGCCCCAGCATTTT. It is translated as CASSYPRQGVNQPQHF. The chain links TRBV6-9 to TRBJ1-5; 9 nucleotides agree with TRBD1. Germline V gene data show CDR1 as MNHGY and CDR2 as SVAAGI. The CDR3 spans 16 residues. The junction had 6 bases not matched to a gene; V was cut back by 3 bases and J by 3 bases.

The V and J genes are TRBV11-2 and TRBJ1-4, with 8 bases matching TRBD1. J was trimmed by 7 bases and V by 5 bases; bases with no gene match: 18. The CDR3 spans 18 residues. Germline assignment: CDR1 SGHAT and CDR2 FQNNGV. In nucleotides, the CDR3 is TGTGCCAGCAGCACCAGGACAGGGCTGACGGGGGATCGTGAAAAACTGTTTTTT. It codes for CASSTRTGLTGDREKLFF.

The rearrangement joins TRBV6-5 to TRBJ1-5; D gene uncertain. CDR1 and CDR2 from the germline V gene are MNHEY and SVGAGI. V was cut by 5 bases and J by 0 bases, with 11 bases left in between. The CDR3 sequence is 15 residues long. The CDR3 loop is CASSRFPNSNQPQHF. CDR3 DNA sequence: TGTGCCAGCAGTCGGTTTCCTAATAGCAATCAGCCCCAGCATTTT.

The chain has TRBV27 and TRBJ2-4, with D maybe TRBD1 (6 bases). Germline V gives CDR1 MNHEY, CDR2 SMNVEV (reference sequence). The CDR3 sequence is 14 residues long. Trimming removed 3 bases from V and 6 bases from J, with 12 bases in between. The CDR3 sequence is CASSFWVGANIQYF. CDR3 DNA sequence: TGTGCCAGCAGTTTTTGGGTGGGGGCAAACATTCAGTACTTC.

In this sample, this clone turned up a few times. The chain uses TRBV10-3 and TRBJ2-2; D is ambiguous. Per the germline V gene, CDR1 is ENHRY and CDR2 is SYGVKD. The CDR3 has 13 residues. Trimming stripped 10 bases from V and 0 bases from J, with 9 bases between. The CDR3 loop is CATGEANTGELFF. Here the CDR3 DNA reads TGTGCCACCGGAGAAGCGAACACCGGGGAGCTGTTTTTT.